Following are 4 T cell receptor beta chains from one sample sequenced in a study of T cell repertoires in cytomegalovirus infection. One entry per CDR3 protein, called by TCRdb with MiXCR from the reads. Of some 450,000 distinct CDR3 sequences listed, roughly 31% are singletons. Sequenced: PBMCs. The receptors here all came from a human donor in good health (CMV status not recorded). Some clones in this sample may be carry-over from other donors' samples.

This clonotype was picked up many times. The chain couples TRBV7-2 to TRBJ2-7; 10 bases align to TRBD2. V was pared by 6 bases and J by 4 bases, with 15 bases of the junction left unmatched. Looked up from germline, CDR1 is SGHTA and CDR2 is FQGNSA. This CDR3 region has 17 residues. CDR3 amino acids: CASRRNRVASGGYEQYF. The CDR3 DNA reads TGTGCCAGCAGGCGGAATCGGGTGGCTAGCGGGGGATACGAGCAGTACTTC.

This clonotype has a count of ten or more. The chain carries TRBV7-2 and TRBJ2-1; the match to TRBD2 covers 9 bases. The CDR3 runs 15 residues. Germline CDR1 SGHTA, CDR2 FQGNSA. Losses at the gene ends were 7 bases for V and 6 bases for J; bases not matched to a gene: 10. CDR3 region: CASKIAGAPANEQFF. CDR3 bases: TGTGCCAGCAAAATAGCGGGGGCCCCTGCCAATGAGCAGTTCTTC.

This clonotype was seen only a few times. This chain uses TRBV4-2 with TRBJ2-6; D not certain. V was pared by 2 bases and J by 2 bases, with 13 bases between. This CDR3 comprises 17 residues. CDR1 and CDR2 from the germline V gene are LGHNA and YNFKEQ. Here the CDR3 reads CASSQSTTGTGANVLTF. In nucleotides, the CDR3 is TGTGCCAGCAGCCAATCCACGACTGGAACTGGGGCCAACGTCCTGACTTTC.

The chain is built from TRBV20-1 and TRBJ2-7; 7 bases line up with TRBD1. Trimming at V came to 3 bases and at J to 5 bases, leaving 7 bases not matched to a gene. Germline assignment: CDR1 DFQATT and CDR2 SNEGSKA (reference sequence). The CDR3 runs to 13 residues. CDR3 protein: CSASRQGINEQYF. DNA for the CDR3: TGCAGTGCTAGCCGACAGGGTATCAACGAGCAGTACTTC.